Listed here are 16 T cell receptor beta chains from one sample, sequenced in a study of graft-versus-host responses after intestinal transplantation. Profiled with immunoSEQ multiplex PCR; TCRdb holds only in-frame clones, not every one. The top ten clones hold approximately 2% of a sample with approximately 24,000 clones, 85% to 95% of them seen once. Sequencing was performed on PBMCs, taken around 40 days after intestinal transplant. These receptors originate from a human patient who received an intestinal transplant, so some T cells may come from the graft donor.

CDR3 in amino acids: CASSTLAGGRYNEQFF. The CDR3 nucleotides read TGTGCCAGTAGTACGCTAGCGGGGGGGCGCTACAATGAGCAGTTCTTC. V is TRBV19 and J is TRBJ2-1; 12 positions agree with TRBD2. CDR1 and CDR2 from the germline V gene are LNHDA and SQIVND (reference sequence). The V gene end was trimmed by 4 bases and the J gene end by 3 bases; junction bases not matched to a gene: 4. The CDR3 covers 16 residues.

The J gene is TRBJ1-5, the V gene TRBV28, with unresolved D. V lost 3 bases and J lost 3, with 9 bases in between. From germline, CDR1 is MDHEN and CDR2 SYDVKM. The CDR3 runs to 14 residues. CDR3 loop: CASSFGPFNQPQHF. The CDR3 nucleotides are TGTGCCAGCAGTTTTGGACCGTTCAATCAGCCCCAGCATTTT. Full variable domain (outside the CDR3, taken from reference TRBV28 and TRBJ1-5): DVKVTQSSRYLVKRTGEKVFLECVQDMDHENMFWYRQDPGLGLRLIYFSYDVKMKEKGDIPEGYSVSREKKERFSLILESASTNQTSMYLCASSFGPFNQPQHFGDGTRLSIL.

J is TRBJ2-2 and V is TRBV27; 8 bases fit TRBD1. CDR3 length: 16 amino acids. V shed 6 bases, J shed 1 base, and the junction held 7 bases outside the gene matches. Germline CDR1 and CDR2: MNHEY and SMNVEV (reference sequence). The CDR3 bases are TGTGCCAGCAGCCTAGGAGGGACAGGGAACACCGGGGAGCTGTTTTTT. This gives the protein CASSLGGTGNTGELFF.

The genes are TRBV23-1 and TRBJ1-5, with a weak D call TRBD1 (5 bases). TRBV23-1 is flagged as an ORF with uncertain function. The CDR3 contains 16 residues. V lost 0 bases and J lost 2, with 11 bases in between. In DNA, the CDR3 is TGCGCCAGCAGTCAATCGATGGGGCTAGGCAATCAGCCCCAGCATTTT. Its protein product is CASSQSMGLGNQPQHF.

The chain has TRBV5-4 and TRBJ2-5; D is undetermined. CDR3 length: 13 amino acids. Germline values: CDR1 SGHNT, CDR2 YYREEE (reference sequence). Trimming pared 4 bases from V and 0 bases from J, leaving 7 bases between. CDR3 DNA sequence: TGTGCCAGCAGCCGTCCGTACCAAGAGACCCAGTACTTC. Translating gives CASSRPYQETQYF.

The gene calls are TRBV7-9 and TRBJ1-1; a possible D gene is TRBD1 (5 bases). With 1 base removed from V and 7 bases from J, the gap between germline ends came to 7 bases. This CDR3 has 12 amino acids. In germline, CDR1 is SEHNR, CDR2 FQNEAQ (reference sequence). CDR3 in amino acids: CASSLVGVEAFF. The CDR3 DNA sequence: TGTGCCAGCAGCTTAGTAGGGGTTGAAGCTTTCTTT.

The CDR3 sequence: CASSQDTSLNTIYF. The DNA for the CDR3 is TGCGCCAGCAGCCAAGATACCAGCTTAAACACCATATATTTT. The chain couples TRBV4-3 to TRBJ1-3; no definite D call. V was cut by 0 bases and J by 6 bases, with 9 bases left in between. The length of the CDR3 is 14 residues. Germline CDR1 and CDR2: LGHNA and YSLEER.

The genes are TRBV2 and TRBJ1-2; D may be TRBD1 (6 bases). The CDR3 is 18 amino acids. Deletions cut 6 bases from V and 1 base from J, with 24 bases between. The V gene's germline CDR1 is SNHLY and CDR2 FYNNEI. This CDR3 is CASSESEDRSFFNYGYTF. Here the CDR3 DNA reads TGTGCCAGCAGCGAGTCAGAAGACAGGTCATTTTTTAACTATGGCTACACCTTC. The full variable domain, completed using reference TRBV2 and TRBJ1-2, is EPEVTQTPSHQVTQMGQEVILRCVPISNHLYFYWYRQILGQKVEFLVSFYNNEISEKSEIFDDQFSVERPDGSNFTLKIRSTKLEDSAMYFCASSESEDRSFFNYGYTFGSGTRLTVV.

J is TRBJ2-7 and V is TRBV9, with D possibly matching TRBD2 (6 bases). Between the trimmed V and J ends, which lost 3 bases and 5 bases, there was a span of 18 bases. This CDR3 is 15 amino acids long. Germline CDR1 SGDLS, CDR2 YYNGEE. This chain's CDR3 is CASSELALGSNEQYF. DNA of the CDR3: TGTGCCAGCAGCGAACTAGCTTTGGGTAGTAACGAGCAGTACTTC.

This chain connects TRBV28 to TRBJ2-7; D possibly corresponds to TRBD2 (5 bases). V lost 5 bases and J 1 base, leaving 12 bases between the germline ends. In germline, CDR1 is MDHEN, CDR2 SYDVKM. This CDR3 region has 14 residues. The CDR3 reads CASSTWTGSYEQYF. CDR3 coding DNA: TGTGCCAGCAGTACCTGGACGGGATCCTACGAGCAGTACTTC. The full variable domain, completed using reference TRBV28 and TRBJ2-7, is DVKVTQSSRYLVKRTGEKVFLECVQDMDHENMFWYRQDPGLGLRLIYFSYDVKMKEKGDIPEGYSVSREKKERFSLILESASTNQTSMYLCASSTWTGSYEQYFGPGTRLTVT.

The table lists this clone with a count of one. CDR3 loop: CASSEAGQSYEQYF. The CDR3 region has the DNA TGTGCCAGCAGTGAAGCGGGACAGTCCTACGAGCAGTACTTC. V is TRBV6-1 and J is TRBJ2-7; 7 bases are shared with TRBD1. J was trimmed by 1 base and V by 0 bases; bases with no gene match: 0. This CDR3 contains 14 residues. CDR1 and CDR2 (germline): MNHNS, SASEGT.

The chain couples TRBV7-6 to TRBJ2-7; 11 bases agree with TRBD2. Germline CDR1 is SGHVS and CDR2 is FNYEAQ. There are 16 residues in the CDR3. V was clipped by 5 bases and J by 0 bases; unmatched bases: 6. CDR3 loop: CASSRTTSGSSYEQYF. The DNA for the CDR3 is TGTGCCAGCAGCCGTACCACTAGCGGGAGCTCCTACGAGCAGTACTTC.

The CDR3 DNA follows: TGTGCTAGTGGCCCTACCTTGAACACTGAAGCTTTCTTT. Translated: CASGPTLNTEAFF. The J gene is TRBJ1-1, the V gene TRBV12-5; D gene uncertain. CDR3 size: 13 residues. The V gene's germline CDR1 is LGHNT and CDR2 FRNRAP. Trimming cost V 6 bases and J 0 bases, with 8 bases left between them.

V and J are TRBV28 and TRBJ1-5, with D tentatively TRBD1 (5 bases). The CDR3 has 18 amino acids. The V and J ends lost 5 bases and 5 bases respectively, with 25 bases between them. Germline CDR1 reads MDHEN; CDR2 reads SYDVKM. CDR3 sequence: CASSTTFLPTERHQPQHF. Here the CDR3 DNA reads TGTGCCAGCAGTACGACATTTCTTCCGACAGAAAGACATCAGCCCCAGCATTTT.

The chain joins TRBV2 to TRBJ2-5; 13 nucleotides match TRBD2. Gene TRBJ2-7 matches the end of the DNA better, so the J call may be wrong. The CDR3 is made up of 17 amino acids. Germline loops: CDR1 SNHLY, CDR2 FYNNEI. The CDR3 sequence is CASSEIGGLAGLDEQYF. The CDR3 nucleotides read TGTGCCAGCAGTGAAATCGGGGGACTAGCGGGATTAGACGAGCAGTACTTC.

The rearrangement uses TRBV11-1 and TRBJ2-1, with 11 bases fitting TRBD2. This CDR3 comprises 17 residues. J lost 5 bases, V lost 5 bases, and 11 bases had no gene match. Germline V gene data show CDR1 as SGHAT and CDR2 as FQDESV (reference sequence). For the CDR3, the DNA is TGTGCCAGCAGCCCCAGAGGATCGGGACTAGCGGACAATGAGCAGTTCTTC. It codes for CASSPRGSGLADNEQFF. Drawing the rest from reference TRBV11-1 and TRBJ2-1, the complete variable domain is EAEVAQSPRYKITEKSQAVAFWCDPISGHATLYWYRQILGQGPELLVQFQDESVVDDSQLPKDRFSAERLKGVDSTLKIQPAELGDSAMYLCASSPRGSGLADNEQFFGPGTRLTVL.